This entry lists 9 T cell receptor beta chains sequenced from one sample in a study of tumor-infiltrating lymphocytes in primary liver carcinoma. A primer in the constant region served to generate TCR beta cDNA from about 480 ng of total RNA. ARM-PCR, slightly modified, supplied the TCR beta libraries through three nested multiplex PCR rounds. Rounds one and two of PCR, each of 10 cycles, were primed with TRBV1-TRBV30 forward primers and a C-beta reverse primer. One entry per CDR3 protein, called by TCRdb with MiXCR from the multiplex PCR reads. The table lists about 78,000 distinct CDR3 sequences, over 70% of them singletons, with roughly 15% in the top ten. The study co-extracted DNA and RNA from roughly 20-30 mg of unsorted bulk tissue. Source material: liver tumor tissue from sampling region 4. Subset defined: tumor region T4, right-lateral pole. The receptors shown here come from a woman aged 55-70 years with primary liver carcinoma and hepatitis B virus infection.

This clonotype was detected once. J is TRBJ2-6 and V is TRBV4-1; a weak D match, TRBD2 (5 bases). Trimming stripped 10 bases from V and 2 bases from J, with 21 bases between. The CDR3 extends over 17 amino acids. Per the germline V gene, CDR1 is MGHRA and CDR2 is YSYEKL. The CDR3 region has the DNA TGCGCCAACTGCCAAGATCGCAGAGGGACTGGGGCCAACGTCCTGACTTTC. It codes for CANCQDRRGTGANVLTF.

This clonotype was detected only once. One end of the junction fails to match germline, which may point to a read error. The J gene is TRBJ2-4, the V gene TRBV12-3 or TRBV12-4, with D perhaps matching TRBD1 (6 bases). This CDR3 spans 15 amino acids. CDR3 DNA: TGTGCCAGCAATTTAGCGCACAGGGCTCAAAACATTCAGTACTTC. It translates to CASNLAHRAQNIQYF.

With regard to this clonotype: In this CDR3 the conserved last residue, phenylalanine or tryptophan, is missing, so a read error is likely. J is TRBJ2-3 and V is TRBV6-4, with 11 nucleotides matching TRBD2. This CDR3 region has 16 residues. Germline V CDR1 and CDR2: MRHNA, SNTAGT. The CDR3 region has the DNA TGTGCCAGGAGTGACGTAGCGGGGGGGTCCACAGATACGCAGTATCTT. This codes for CARSDVAGGSTDTQYL.

A remark on this clonotype: The junction and the germline gene differ at one end; a read error may be behind it. V gene TRBV5-4 combines with J gene TRBJ2-3, with D perhaps matching TRBD1 (5 bases). The germline gives CDR1 SGHNT, CDR2 YYREEE (reference sequence). The CDR3 consists of 14 residues. As DNA, the CDR3 is TGTGCCAGCAACTTTTTGGGTAGTACAGGTACGCAGTATTTT. It specifies CASNFLGSTGTQYF.

A word on this clonotype: The CDR3 ends on some other residue instead of the conserved phenylalanine or tryptophan, so this is likely a read error. The chain carries TRBV11-2 and TRBJ2-3; the match to TRBD2 covers 13 bases. CDR1 and CDR2 from the germline V gene are SGHAT and FQNNGV. This CDR3 has 15 amino acids. The CDR3 sequence: CARSSGLAGPDTQYL. The CDR3 bases are TGTGCCAGGAGCTCGGGACTAGCGGGACCGGATACGCAGTATCTT.

This clonotype was seen more than once but under ten times. A much larger clone lies one base from this, so it may be a read error. No conserved phenylalanine or tryptophan is present at the end of the CDR3, so a read error is the likely explanation. This rearrangement joins TRBV10-2 to TRBJ2-7; TRBD2 might be the D (6 bases). This CDR3 comprises 14 residues. The V and J ends lost 3 bases and 4 bases respectively, with 13 bases between them. CDR1 and CDR2 from the germline V gene are WSHSY and SAAADI. CDR3 in DNA: TGCGCCAGCAGTGATCGGACTACCTTGTACGAGCAGTACTCC. Its protein is CASSDRTTLYEQYS.

The chain combines TRBV2 with TRBJ2-1; 9 nucleotides agree with TRBD2. CDR3 length equals 11 residues. Germline V gene sequence: CDR1 SNHLY, CDR2 FYNNEI. DNA for the CDR3: TGTACCACTGGACTAGCGAGTGAGCAGTTCTTC. Translated, it gives CTTGLASEQFF.

The chain employs TRBV5-1 and TRBJ1-1, with D possibly being TRBD1 (5 bases). Trimming removed 7 bases at V and 1 base at J, with 11 bases between. CDR1 is SGHRS and CDR2 is YFSETQ in the germline V gene. The CDR3 extends over 13 amino acids. The CDR3 spells CASQRGGNTEAFF. CDR3 bases: TGCGCCAGCCAACGGGGGGGGAACACTGAAGCTTTCTTT.

The genes are TRBV7-9 and TRBJ2-1; D may be TRBD2 (5 bases). Germline values: CDR1 SEHNR, CDR2 FQNEAQ (reference sequence). Between the trimmed V and J ends, which lost 9 bases and 3 bases, there was a span of 9 bases. The CDR3 has 12 residues. The CDR3 sequence is CASDDYYNEQFF. The CDR3 region has the DNA TGTGCCAGTGATGACTACTACAATGAGCAGTTCTTC.